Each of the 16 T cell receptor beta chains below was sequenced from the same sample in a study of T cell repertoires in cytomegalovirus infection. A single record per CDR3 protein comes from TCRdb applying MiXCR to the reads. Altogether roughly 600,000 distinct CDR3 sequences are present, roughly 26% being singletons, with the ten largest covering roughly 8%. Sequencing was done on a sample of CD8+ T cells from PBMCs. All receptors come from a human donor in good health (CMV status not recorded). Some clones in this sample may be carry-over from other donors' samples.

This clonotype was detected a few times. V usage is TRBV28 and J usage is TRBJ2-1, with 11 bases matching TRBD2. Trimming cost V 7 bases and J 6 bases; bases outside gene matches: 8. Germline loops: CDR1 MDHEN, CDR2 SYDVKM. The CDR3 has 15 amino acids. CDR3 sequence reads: CASTTSGGWGNEQFF. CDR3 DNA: TGTGCCAGCACAACTAGCGGGGGTTGGGGCAATGAGCAGTTCTTC.

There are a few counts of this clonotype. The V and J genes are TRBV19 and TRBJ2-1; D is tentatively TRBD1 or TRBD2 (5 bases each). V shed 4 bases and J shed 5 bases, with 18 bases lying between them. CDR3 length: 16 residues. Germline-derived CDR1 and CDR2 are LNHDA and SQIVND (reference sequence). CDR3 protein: CASSTHPGRTNNEQFF. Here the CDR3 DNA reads TGTGCCAGTAGTACACACCCGGGGCGGACGAACAATGAGCAGTTCTTC.

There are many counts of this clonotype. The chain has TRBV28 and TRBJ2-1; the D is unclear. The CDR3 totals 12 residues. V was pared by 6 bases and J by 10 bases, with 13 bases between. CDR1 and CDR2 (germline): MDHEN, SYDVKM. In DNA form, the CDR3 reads TGTGCCAGCAGCCCCCCTCCGCGGGAGCAGTTCTTC. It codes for CASSPPPREQFF.

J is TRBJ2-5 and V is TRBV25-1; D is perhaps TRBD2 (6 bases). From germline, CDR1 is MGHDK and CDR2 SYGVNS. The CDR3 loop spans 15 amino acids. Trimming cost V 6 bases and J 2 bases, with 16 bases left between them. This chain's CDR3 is CASREGQAGQETQYF. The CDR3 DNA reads TGTGCCAGCAGGGAGGGGCAGGCCGGACAAGAGACCCAGTACTTC.

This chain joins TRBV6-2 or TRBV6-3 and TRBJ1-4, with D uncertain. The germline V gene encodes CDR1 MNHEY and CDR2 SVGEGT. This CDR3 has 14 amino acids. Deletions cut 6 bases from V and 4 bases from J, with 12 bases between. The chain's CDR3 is CASSLVRNNEKLFF. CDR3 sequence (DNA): TGTGCCAGCAGCCTGGTTCGGAATAATGAAAAACTGTTTTTT.

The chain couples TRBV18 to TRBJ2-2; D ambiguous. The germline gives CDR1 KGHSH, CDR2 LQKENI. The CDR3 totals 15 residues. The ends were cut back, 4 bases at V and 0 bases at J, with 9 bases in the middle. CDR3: CASSHGRTNTGELFF. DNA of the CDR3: TGTGCCAGCTCACACGGACGGACGAACACCGGGGAGCTGTTTTTT.

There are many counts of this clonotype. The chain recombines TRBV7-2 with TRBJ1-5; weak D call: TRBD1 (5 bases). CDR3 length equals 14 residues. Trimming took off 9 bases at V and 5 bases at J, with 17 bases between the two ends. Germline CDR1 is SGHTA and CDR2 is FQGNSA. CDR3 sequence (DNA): TGTGCCAGTTCGACTCGGGGGTTTTATCAGCCCCAGCATTTT. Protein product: CASSTRGFYQPQHF.

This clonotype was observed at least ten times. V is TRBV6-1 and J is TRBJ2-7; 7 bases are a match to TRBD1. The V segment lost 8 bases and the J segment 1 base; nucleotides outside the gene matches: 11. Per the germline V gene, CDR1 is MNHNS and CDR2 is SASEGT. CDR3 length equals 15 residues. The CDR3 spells CASLPGQTLSYEQYF. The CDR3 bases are TGTGCCAGCCTTCCGGGACAGACCTTATCCTACGAGCAGTACTTC.

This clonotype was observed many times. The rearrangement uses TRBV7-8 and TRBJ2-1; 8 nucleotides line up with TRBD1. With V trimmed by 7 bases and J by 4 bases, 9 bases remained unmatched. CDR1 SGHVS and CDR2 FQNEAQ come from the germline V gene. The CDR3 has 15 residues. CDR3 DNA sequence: TGTGCCAGCACGCGGGACAGGAGATTTTACAATGAGCAGTTCTTC. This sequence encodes CASTRDRRFYNEQFF.

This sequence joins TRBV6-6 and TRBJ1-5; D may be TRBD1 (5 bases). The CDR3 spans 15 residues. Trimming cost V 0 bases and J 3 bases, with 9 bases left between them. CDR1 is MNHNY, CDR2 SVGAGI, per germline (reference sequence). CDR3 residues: CASSYSDTNNQPQHF. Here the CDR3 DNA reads TGTGCCAGCAGTTACTCGGACACCAACAATCAGCCCCAGCATTTT.

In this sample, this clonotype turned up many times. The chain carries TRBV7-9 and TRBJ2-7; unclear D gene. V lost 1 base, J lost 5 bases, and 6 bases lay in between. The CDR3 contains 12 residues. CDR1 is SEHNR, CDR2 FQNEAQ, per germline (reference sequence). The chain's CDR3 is CASSLDNHEQYV. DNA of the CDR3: TGTGCCAGCAGCTTAGACAACCACGAGCAGTACGTC.

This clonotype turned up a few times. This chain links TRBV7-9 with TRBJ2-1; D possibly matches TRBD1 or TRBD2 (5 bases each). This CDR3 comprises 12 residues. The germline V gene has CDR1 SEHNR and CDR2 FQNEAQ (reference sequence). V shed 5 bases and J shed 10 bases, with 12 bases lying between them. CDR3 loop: CASSRGRPEQFF. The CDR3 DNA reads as TGTGCCAGCAGCCGGGGACGACCAGAGCAGTTCTTC.

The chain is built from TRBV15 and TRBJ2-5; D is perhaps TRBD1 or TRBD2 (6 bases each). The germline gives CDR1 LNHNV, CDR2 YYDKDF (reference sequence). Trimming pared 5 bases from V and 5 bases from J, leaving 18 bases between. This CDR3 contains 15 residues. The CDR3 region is CATSVEVGGGETQYF. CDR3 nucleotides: TGTGCCACCAGCGTAGAGGTCGGGGGCGGTGAGACCCAGTACTTC.

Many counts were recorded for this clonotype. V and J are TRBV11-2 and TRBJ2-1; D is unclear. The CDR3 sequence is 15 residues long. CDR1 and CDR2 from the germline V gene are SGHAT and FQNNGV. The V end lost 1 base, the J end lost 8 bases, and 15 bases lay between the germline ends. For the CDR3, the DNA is TGTGCCAGCAGCTTAGGGGTAATCGACCGGGATGAGCAGTTCTTC. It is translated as CASSLGVIDRDEQFF.

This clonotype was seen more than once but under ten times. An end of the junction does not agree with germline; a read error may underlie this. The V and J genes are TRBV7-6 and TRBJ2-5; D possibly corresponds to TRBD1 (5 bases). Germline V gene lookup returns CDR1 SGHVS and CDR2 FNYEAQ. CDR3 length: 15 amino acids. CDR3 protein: CVSSSLWGTQETQYF. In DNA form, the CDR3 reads TGTGTCAGCAGCTCCCTTTGGGGCACCCAAGAGACCCAGTACTTC.

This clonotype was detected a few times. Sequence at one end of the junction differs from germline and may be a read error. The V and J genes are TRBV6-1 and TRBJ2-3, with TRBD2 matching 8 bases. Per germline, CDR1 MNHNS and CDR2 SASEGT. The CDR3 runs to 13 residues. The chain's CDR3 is CASTTSGTNTQYF. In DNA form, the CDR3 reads TGTGCCAGCACCACTAGCGGCACAAATACGCAGTATTTT.